Listed below are T cell receptor beta chains from one sample, sequenced in a study of PD-L1 blockade in urothelial cancer. Profiling relied on immunoSEQ multiplex PCR, and the TCRdb table lists in-frame clones only, not all of them. This sample carries 35,000 to 55,000 clones, 88% of them seen once, and the ten largest clones take roughly 13%. The specimen comprised PBMCs, sampled around atezolizumab (anti-PD-L1) treatment. These receptors originate from a woman aged 55-69 years with urothelial cancer. CDR3s include the opening cysteine and the closing phenylalanine or tryptophan. A D gene is named only where the DNA matches it firmly. Expanded clones get a size class; other rows say once, few or many, or leave the size out.

d_gene	v_gene	j_gene	abundance	CDR3nt	CDR3aa
NA	TRBV4-3	TRBJ2-7	NA	TGCGCCAGCAGCCAAGACAGGGGGGTCTCCTACGAGCAGTACTTC	CASSQDRGVSYEQYF
NA	TRBV5-8	TRBJ2-5	NA	TGTGCCAGCAGCGGAGGGCGGGGTTTGGTGGAGACCCAGTACTTC	CASSGGRGLVETQYF
NA	TRBV9	TRBJ1-3	NA	TGTGCCAGCACCAGGTCGTCCGGAAACACCATATATTTT	CASTRSSGNTIYF
NA	TRBV6-5	TRBJ2-4	few	TGTGCCAGCAGTTACTCGAGTGCGGGGGCCAAAAACATTCAGTACTTC	CASSYSSAGAKNIQYF
NA	TRBV5-8	TRBJ2-3	NA	TGTGCCAGCAGCTTTTCCAGGGGAATGACAGATACGCAGTATTTT	CASSFSRGMTDTQYF
NA	TRBV27	TRBJ2-1	NA	TGTGCCAGCAGTTTAGGGCAGGTCGGTTTGGATGAGCAGTTCTTC	CASSLGQVGLDEQFF
NA	TRBV28	TRBJ2-6	NA	TGTGCCAGCACCTCACAGTTATCTGGGGCCAACGTCCTGACTTTC	CASTSQLSGANVLTF
NA	TRBV6-5	TRBJ2-7	NA	TGTGCCAGCAGTTACTTTACTACCGAGCAGTACTTC	CASSYFTTEQYF
TRBD2	TRBV19	TRBJ2-7	once	TGTGCCAGTCAGGGAACTAGCGGGAGACCCGAGCAGTACTTC	CASQGTSGRPEQYF
TRBD2	TRBV2	TRBJ2-7	NA	TGTGCCAGCAGTGAGTCTAGCGGGACCTACGAGCAGTACTTC	CASSESSGTYEQYF
TRBD2	TRBV7-2	TRBJ2-1	NA	TGTGCCAGCAGCTTAGCGAGGACTAGCGGAAATAATGAGCAGTTCTTC	CASSLARTSGNNEQFF
NA	TRBV6-6	TRBJ2-7	NA	TGTGCCAGCAGCCCACAGTACGAGCAGTACTTC	CASSPQYEQYF
TRBD1	TRBV19	TRBJ2-7	NA	TGTGCCAGTAGTATCGGACAGGGCTACTACGAGCAGTACTTC	CASSIGQGYYEQYF
NA	TRBV5-4	TRBJ2-3	NA	TGTGCCAGCAGCTCGTACCGGGGCACAGATACGCAGTATTTT	CASSSYRGTDTQYF
NA	TRBV4-3	TRBJ1-5	NA	TGCGCCAGCAGCCAAGATAGAGTGAGCGGTAGCAATCAGCCCCAGCATTTT	CASSQDRVSGSNQPQHF
TRBD2	TRBV5-4	TRBJ2-5	NA	TGTGCCACTGGTAAGCGGGAACAAGAGACCCAGTACTTC	CATGKREQETQYF
NA	TRBV7-2	TRBJ2-7	NA	TGTGCCAGCAGCCTCAGCTCCTACGAGCAGTACTTC	CASSLSSYEQYF
NA	TRBV20-1	TRBJ1-1	NA	TGCAGTGCCATAGAGGCAGCTTTCTTT	CSAIEAAFF
NA	TRBV29-1	TRBJ2-7	NA	TGCAGCGTTGTGCCGGGGGAAGCCTACGAGCAGTACTTC	CSVVPGEAYEQYF
TRBD1	TRBV6-5	TRBJ1-6	NA	TGTGCCAGCAGTAGACAGGGTGGCAATTCACCCCTCCACTTT	CASSRQGGNSPLHF
NA	TRBV12-1	TRBJ2-5	NA	TGTGCCAGCAGCCAAATGGGGACTAGCGGGGGCCCGAAGTACCAAGAGACCCAGTACTTC	CASSQMGTSGGPKYQETQYF
TRBD2	TRBV7-9	TRBJ2-2	once	TGTGCCAGCAGCTTAGAAGGGACTAGCTGGCCCGGGGAGCTGTTTTTT	CASSLEGTSWPGELFF
TRBD1	TRBV7-9	TRBJ2-2	NA	TGTGCCAGCAGCAGCACCGAGGGGGCTATCGGGGAGCTGTTTTTT	CASSSTEGAIGELFF
TRBD1	TRBV15	TRBJ1-1	NA	TGTGCCACCAGCAGAGTGGGACAGCCTGAAGCTTTCTTT	CATSRVGQPEAFF
TRBD1	TRBV29-1	TRBJ2-7	NA	TGCAGCGCCGGGACAGGTTTCTACGAGCAGTACTTC	CSAGTGFYEQYF
NA	TRBV28	TRBJ2-7	NA	TGTGCCAGCAGTTTAAGTGGGGCCTACTACGAGCAGTACTTC	CASSLSGAYYEQYF
NA	TRBV7-2	TRBJ1-5	NA	TGTGCCAGCAGCTTAGATCCCCTCCCCCGGCCCCAGCATTTT	CASSLDPLPRPQHF
NA	TRBV7-9	TRBJ2-2	medium-sized	TGTGCCAGCAGCTCTACCTGGACCGGGGAGCTGTTTTTT	CASSSTWTGELFF
TRBD2	TRBV19	TRBJ2-1	few	TGTGCCAGTAGTATCCCCTCGGGACTAGCGGGGGATCAGTTCTTC	CASSIPSGLAGDQFF
TRBD2	TRBV9	TRBJ2-3	NA	TGTGCCAGCAGCGTACAAACCGGGACTAGCGGGATCACAGATACGCAGTATTTT	CASSVQTGTSGITDTQYF
TRBD2	TRBV28	TRBJ2-7	NA	TGTGCCAGCAGTTTGACTAGCGGGAGTAAACACGAGCAGTACTTC	CASSLTSGSKHEQYF